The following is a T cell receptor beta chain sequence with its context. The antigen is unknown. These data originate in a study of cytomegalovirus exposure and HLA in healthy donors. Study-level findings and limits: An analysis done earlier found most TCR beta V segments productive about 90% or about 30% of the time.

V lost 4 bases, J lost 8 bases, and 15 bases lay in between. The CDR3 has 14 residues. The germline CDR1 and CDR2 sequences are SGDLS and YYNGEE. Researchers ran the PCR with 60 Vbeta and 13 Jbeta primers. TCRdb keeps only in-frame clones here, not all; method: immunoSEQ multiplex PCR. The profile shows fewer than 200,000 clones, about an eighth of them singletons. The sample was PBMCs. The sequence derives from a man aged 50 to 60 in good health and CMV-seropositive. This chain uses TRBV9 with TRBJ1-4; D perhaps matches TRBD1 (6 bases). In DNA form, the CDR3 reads TGTGCCAGCAGCCCTCAGGGGAATTGGGAAAAACTGTTTTTT. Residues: CASSPQGNWEKLFF.